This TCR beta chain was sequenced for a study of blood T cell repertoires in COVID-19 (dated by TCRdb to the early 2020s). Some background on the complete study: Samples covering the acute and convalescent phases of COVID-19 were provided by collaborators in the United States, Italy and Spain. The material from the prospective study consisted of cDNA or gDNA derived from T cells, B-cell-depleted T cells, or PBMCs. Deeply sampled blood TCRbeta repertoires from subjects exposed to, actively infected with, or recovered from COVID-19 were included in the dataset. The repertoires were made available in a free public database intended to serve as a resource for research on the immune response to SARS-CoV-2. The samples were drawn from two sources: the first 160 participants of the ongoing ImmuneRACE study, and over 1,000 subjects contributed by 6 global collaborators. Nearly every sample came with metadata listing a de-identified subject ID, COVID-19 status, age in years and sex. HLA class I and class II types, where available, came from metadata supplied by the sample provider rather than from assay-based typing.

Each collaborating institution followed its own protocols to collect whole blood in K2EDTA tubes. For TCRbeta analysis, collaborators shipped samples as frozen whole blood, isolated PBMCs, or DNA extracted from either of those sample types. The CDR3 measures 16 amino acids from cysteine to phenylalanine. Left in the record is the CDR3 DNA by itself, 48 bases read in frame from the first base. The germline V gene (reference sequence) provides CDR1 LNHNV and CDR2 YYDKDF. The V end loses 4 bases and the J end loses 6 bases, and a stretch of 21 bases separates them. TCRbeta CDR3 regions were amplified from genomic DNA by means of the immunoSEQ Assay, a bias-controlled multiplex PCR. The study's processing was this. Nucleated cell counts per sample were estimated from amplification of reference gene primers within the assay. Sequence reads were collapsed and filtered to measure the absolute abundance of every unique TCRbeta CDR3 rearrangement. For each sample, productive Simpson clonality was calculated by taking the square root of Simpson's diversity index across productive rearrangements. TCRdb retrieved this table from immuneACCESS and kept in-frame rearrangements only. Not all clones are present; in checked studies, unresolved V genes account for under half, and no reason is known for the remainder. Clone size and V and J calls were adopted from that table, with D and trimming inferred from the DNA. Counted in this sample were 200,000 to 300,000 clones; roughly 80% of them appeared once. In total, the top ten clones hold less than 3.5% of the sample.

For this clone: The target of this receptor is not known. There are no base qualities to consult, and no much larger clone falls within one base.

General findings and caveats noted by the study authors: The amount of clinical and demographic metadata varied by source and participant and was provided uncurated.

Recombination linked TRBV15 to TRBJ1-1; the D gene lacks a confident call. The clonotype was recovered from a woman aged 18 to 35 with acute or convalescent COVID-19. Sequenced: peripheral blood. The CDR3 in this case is CATSTRVGSEEPEAFF. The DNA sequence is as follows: TGTGCCACCAGCACCCGAGTAGGGAGTGAAGAACCTGAAGCTTTCTTT.